These T cell receptor beta chains were read from a single sample in a study of shared clonotypes between healthy human individuals. Here immunoSEQ multiplex PCR was the method, and the copy in TCRdb shows in-frame clones only, minus some. This sample has about 2,100,000 clones, with about 93% found just once. Material for sequencing was naive CD8+ T cells from PBMCs. The source is a man between 18 and 29 years old in good health. Some clones in this sample may be carry-over from other donors' samples. The CDR3 runs from the conserved cysteine through the conserved F or W. Each record gives: D gene, V gene, clone size, J gene, CDR3 protein, CDR3 DNA. A D gene is named only where the DNA matches it firmly. A clone size is listed for some rows: how often the clone was seen (once, few, many), or a class if it is expanded.

>TRBD1|TRBV13|-|TRBJ1-3
CASSSTPDRGGNTIYF
TGTGCCAGCAGCTCTACCCCAGACAGGGGTGGAAACACCATATATTTT
>-|TRBV7-9|-|TRBJ2-2
CASSFGGAPTGELFF
TGTGCCAGCAGCTTTGGGGGGGCGCCCACCGGGGAGCTGTTTTTT
>-|TRBV14|-|TRBJ2-2
CASSQVRRGELFF
TGTGCCAGCAGCCAAGTGAGACGAGGGGAGCTGTTTTTT
>-|TRBV6-1|-|TRBJ2-1
CATCRRESSYNEQFF
TGTGCCACCTGCAGGCGGGAATCTTCCTACAATGAGCAGTTCTTC
>-|TRBV2|-|TRBJ2-5
CASSDRYQETQYF
TGTGCCAGCAGTGACAGGTACCAAGAGACCCAGTACTTC
>-|TRBV7-7|-|TRBJ2-1
CASSPGQGLLAGIYNEQFF
TGTGCCAGCAGCCCGGGACAGGGGTTACTAGCGGGAATCTACAATGAGCAGTTCTTC
>-|TRBV28|-|TRBJ2-7
CASSFMGGSAYEQYF
TGTGCCAGCAGTTTTATGGGAGGCTCGGCCTACGAGCAGTACTTC
>-|TRBV4-1|-|TRBJ1-2
CASSHTVPGFAGDGYTF
TGCGCCAGCAGCCATACGGTCCCGGGGTTTGCGGGGGATGGCTACACCTTC
>TRBD2|TRBV27|-|TRBJ2-3
CANSSLSERGSTDTQYF
TGTGCCAACAGTTCCCTGTCGGAGCGGGGGAGCACAGATACGCAGTATTTT
>TRBD1|TRBV6-1|-|TRBJ1-1
CAVQGAWTEAFF
TGTGCCGTACAGGGGGCTTGGACTGAAGCTTTCTTT
>TRBD1|TRBV7-9|few|TRBJ1-1
CASSYSDRDYEAFF
TGTGCCAGCAGCTACAGCGACAGGGACTATGAAGCTTTCTTT
>-|TRBV28|-|TRBJ1-2
CASSLTFGTDPNYGYTF
TGTGCCAGCAGTTTAACTTTCGGGACCGATCCTAACTATGGCTACACCTTC